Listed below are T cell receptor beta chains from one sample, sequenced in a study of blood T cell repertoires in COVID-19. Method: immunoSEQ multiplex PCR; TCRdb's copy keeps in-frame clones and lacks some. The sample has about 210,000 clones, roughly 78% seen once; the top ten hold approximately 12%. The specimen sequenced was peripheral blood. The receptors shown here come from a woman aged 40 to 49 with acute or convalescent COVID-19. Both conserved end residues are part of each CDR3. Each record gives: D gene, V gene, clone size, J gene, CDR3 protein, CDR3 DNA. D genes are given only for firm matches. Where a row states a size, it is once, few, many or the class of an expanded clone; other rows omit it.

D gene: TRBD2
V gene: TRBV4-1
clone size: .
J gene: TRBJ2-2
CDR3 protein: CASSHAGVGDTGELFF
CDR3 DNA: TGCGCCAGCAGCCACGCGGGAGTGGGTGACACCGGGGAGCTGTTTTTT

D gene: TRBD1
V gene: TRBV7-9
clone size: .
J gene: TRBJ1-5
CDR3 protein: CASSFEGAKKHF
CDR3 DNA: TGTGCCAGCAGCTTTGAGGGGGCCAAGAAGCATTTT

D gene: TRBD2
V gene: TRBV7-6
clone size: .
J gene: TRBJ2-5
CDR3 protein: CASSPGLAGFLGTQYF
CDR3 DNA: TGTGCCAGCAGCCCAGGACTAGCGGGGTTCCTAGGGACCCAGTACTTC

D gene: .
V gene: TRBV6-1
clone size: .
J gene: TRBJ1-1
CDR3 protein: CASSEEYLGAPEAFF
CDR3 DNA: TGTGCCAGCAGTGAAGAGTATTTGGGGGCGCCTGAAGCTTTCTTT

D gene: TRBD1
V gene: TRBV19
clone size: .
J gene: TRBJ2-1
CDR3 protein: CASGVRGYEQFF
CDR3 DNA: TGTGCCAGTGGGGTCAGGGGGTATGAGCAGTTCTTC

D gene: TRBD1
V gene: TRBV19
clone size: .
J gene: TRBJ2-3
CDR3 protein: CASSEQGAAHTQYF
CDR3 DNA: TGTGCCAGTAGTGAACAGGGGGCGGCCCATACGCAGTATTTT

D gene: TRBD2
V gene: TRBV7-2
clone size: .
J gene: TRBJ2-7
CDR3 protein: CASSSLAGGFHEQYF
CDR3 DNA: TGTGCCAGCAGCTCTCTAGCGGGAGGGTTTCACGAGCAGTACTTC

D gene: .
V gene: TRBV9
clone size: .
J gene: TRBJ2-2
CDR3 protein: CASSVASSVANTGELFF
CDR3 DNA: TGTGCCAGCAGCGTAGCTTCTAGCGTCGCGAACACCGGGGAGCTGTTTTTT

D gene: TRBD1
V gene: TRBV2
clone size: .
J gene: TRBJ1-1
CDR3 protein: CASQPGQGAANTEAFF
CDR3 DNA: TGTGCCAGCCAGCCGGGACAGGGGGCGGCGAACACTGAAGCTTTCTTT

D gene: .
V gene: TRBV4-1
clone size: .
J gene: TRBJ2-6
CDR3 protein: CASSQGGLPPGANVLTF
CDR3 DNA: TGCGCCAGCAGCCAAGGGGGCCTCCCCCCTGGGGCCAACGTCCTGACTTTC

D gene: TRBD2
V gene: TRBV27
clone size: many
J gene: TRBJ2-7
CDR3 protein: CASRPWRESSYEQYF
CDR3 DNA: TGTGCCAGCCGACCCTGGCGGGAGAGCTCCTACGAGCAGTACTTC

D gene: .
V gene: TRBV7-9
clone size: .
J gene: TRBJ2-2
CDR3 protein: CASSPTQGQDTGELFF
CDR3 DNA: TGTGCCAGCAGTCCGACGCAGGGGCAGGACACCGGGGAGCTGTTTTTT

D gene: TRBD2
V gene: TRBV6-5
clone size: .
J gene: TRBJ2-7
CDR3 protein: CASSRLAGGSYEQYF
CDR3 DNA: TGTGCCAGCAGTCGGCTAGCGGGAGGGTCCTACGAGCAGTACTTC

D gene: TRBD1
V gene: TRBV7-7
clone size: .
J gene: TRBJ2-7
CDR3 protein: CASSYGTGTEQYF
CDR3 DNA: TGTGCCAGCAGCTACGGGACAGGGACCGAGCAGTACTTC

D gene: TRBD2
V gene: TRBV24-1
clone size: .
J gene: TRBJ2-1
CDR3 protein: CATSEGGASGTRSYNEQFF
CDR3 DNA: TGTGCCACCAGTGAGGGTGGGGCTAGCGGGACCCGCTCCTACAATGAGCAGTTCTTC

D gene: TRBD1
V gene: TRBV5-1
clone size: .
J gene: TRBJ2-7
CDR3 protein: CASSRDRGYEQYF
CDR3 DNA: TGCGCCAGCAGCCGGGACAGGGGCTACGAGCAGTACTTC

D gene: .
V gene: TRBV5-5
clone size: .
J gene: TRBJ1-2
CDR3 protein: CASSLGQNYGYTF
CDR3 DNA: TGTGCCAGCAGCTTGGGACAGAACTATGGCTACACCTTC

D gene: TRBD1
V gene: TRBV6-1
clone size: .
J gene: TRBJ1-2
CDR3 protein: CASSEGTGVYTF
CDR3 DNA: TGTGCCAGCAGTGAAGGGACAGGCGTATACACCTTC

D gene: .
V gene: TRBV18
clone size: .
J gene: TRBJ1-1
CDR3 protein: CASSVAGVNTEAFF
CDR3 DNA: TGTGCCAGCTCAGTAGCAGGGGTGAACACTGAAGCTTTCTTT

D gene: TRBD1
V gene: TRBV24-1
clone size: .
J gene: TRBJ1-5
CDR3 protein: CATSDSRTGRNQPQHF
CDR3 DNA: TGTGCCACCAGTGATTCGCGGACAGGGCGCAATCAGCCCCAGCATTTT

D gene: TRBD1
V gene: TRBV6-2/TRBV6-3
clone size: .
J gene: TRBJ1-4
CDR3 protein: CASSPQGGRKLFF
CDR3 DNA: TGTGCCAGCAGCCCACAGGGGGGGCGAAAACTGTTTTTT

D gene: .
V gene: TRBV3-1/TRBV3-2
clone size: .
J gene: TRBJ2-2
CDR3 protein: CASSQDWGDGELFF
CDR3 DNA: TGTGCCAGCAGCCAAGACTGGGGGGACGGGGAGCTGTTTTTT

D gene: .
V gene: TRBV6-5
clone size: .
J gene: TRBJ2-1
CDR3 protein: CASSYSAVGSYNEQFF
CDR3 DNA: TGTGCCAGCAGTTATTCTGCGGTTGGCTCCTACAATGAGCAGTTCTTC

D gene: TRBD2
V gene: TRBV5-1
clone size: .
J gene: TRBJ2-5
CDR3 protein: CASSLGLAGEIPETQYF
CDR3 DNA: TGCGCCAGCAGCTTGGGCTTAGCGGGAGAGATCCCAGAGACCCAGTACTTC

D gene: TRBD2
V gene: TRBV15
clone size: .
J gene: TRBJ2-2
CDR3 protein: CATSRVGLGTGELFF
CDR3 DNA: TGTGCCACCAGCAGAGTAGGACTAGGCACCGGGGAGCTGTTTTTT

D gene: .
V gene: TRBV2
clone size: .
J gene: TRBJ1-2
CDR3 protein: CASSTTGLGYGYTF
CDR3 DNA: TGTGCCAGCAGCACTACAGGGTTGGGGTATGGCTACACCTTC

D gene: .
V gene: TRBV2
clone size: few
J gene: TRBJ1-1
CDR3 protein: CASSGQAQLNTEAFF
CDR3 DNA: TGTGCCAGCAGTGGACAGGCGCAATTGAACACTGAAGCTTTCTTT

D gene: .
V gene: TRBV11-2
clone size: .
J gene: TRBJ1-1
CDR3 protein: CASSPLRNTEAFF
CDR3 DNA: TGTGCCAGCAGCCCCCTACGGAACACTGAAGCTTTCTTT

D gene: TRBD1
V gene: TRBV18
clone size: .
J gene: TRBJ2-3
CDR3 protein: CASSPRGTGVTDTQYF
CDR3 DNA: TGTGCCAGCTCACCCCGGGGGACAGGCGTAACAGATACGCAGTATTTT

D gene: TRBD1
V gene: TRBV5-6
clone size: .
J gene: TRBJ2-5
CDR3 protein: CASSLATGGKETQYF
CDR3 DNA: TGTGCCAGCAGCTTGGCAACAGGGGGGAAGGAGACCCAGTACTTC

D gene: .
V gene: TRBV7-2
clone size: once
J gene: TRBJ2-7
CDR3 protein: CASSSEFSSEQYF
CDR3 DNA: TGTGCCAGCAGCTCCGAATTCTCTAGCGAGCAGTACTTC

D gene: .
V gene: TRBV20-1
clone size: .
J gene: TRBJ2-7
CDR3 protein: CSARAGNEQYF
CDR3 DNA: TGCAGTGCTAGGGCGGGGAACGAGCAGTACTTC

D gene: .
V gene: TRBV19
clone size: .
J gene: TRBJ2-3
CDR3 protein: CASSISSQVGDTQYF
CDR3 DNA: TGTGCCAGTAGTATCAGTAGTCAAGTCGGGGATACGCAGTATTTT

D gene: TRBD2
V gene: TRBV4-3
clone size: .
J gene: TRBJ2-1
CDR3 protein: CASSRRLAGANEQFF
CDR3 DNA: TGCGCCAGCAGCCGTAGACTAGCGGGAGCGAATGAGCAGTTCTTC

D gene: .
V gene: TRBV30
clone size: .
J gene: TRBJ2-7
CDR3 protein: CAWSQGQRHEQYF
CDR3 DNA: TGTGCCTGGAGTCAAGGACAGCGACACGAGCAGTACTTC

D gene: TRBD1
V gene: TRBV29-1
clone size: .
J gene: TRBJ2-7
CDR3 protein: CSVRSGQGSKQYF
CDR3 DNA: TGCAGCGTCCGCTCGGGACAGGGGTCGAAGCAGTACTTC

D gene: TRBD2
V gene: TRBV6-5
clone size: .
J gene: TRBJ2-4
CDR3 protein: CASSPGTINNIQYF
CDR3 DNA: TGTGCCAGCAGTCCCGGGACTATAAATAACATTCAGTACTTC

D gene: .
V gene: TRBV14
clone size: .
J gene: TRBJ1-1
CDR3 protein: CASSQDPDTEAFF
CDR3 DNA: TGTGCCAGCAGCCAAGATCCGGACACTGAAGCTTTCTTT

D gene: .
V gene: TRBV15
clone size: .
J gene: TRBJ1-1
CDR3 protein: CATSPTENTEAFF
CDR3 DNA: TGTGCCACCAGCCCCACAGAGAACACTGAAGCTTTCTTT

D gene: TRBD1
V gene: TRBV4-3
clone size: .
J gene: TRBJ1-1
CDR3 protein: CASSQDRRQGTEAFF
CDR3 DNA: TGCGCCAGCAGCCAAGATCGGAGACAGGGGACTGAAGCTTTCTTT

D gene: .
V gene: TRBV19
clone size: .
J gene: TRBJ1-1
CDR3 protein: CASSILLNTEAFF
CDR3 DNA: TGTGCCAGTAGTATTTTATTGAACACTGAAGCTTTCTTT

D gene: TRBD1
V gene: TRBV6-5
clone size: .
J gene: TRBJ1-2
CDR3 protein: CASSYDRVGYGYTF
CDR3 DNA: TGTGCCAGCAGTTATGACAGGGTCGGCTATGGCTACACCTTC

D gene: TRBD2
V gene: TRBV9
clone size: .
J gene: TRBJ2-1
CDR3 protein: CASSTGSGRYVNEQFF
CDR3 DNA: TGTGCCAGCAGTACGGGTAGCGGGAGATATGTCAATGAGCAGTTCTTC

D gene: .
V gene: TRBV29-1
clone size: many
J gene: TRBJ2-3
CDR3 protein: CSVDRADTQYF
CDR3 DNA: TGCAGCGTTGATCGTGCAGATACGCAGTATTTT

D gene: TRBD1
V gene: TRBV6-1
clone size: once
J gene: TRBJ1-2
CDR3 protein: CASSEFLGTVYGYTF
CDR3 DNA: TGTGCCAGCAGTGAATTCCTCGGGACAGTCTATGGCTACACCTTC